This is a list of T cell receptor beta chains from one sample in a study of blood T cell repertoires in COVID-19. TCRdb's table, derived via immunoSEQ multiplex PCR, lists solely in-frame clones and lacks some. The table includes 84,000 or so clones, 65% to 80% detected once. Sequenced material: peripheral blood. The receptors come from a man aged 65 to 79 with acute or convalescent COVID-19. The CDR3 runs from the conserved cysteine through the conserved F or W. Fields, in order: J gene, D gene, clone size, V gene, CDR3 DNA, CDR3 protein. D genes are given only for firm matches. Clone size is shown for a subset of rows, as once, few, many or a class of expanded clone.

>TRBJ2-1|TRBD1|.|TRBV5-1
TGCGCCAGCAGCAGGACAGGGAGCTCCTACAATGAGCAGTTCTTC
CASSRTGSSYNEQFF
>TRBJ2-1|TRBD2|medium-sized|TRBV6-6
TGTGCCAGCAGTCCCAAACCCCGGACTAGCTTCATCAATGAGCAGTTCTTC
CASSPKPRTSFINEQFF
>TRBJ2-7|.|once|TRBV15
TGTGCCACCAGCACCGCAACAGGGAGCTCCTACGAGCAGTACTTC
CATSTATGSSYEQYF
>TRBJ1-4|.|.|TRBV3-1/TRBV3-2
TGTGCCAGCAGCGCGGTGGGGGGGCTCCATGAAAAACTGTTTTTT
CASSAVGGLHEKLFF
>TRBJ2-1|TRBD2|.|TRBV5-4
TGTGCCAGCAGCTTCGGAGCGGGGGGGCAAGAAGAGCAGTTCTTC
CASSFGAGGQEEQFF
>TRBJ2-1|TRBD1|few|TRBV15
TGTGCCACCAGCGGTGGTTCCGGACAGGGGTGGCGTGAGCAGTTCTTC
CATSGGSGQGWREQFF
>TRBJ2-7|.|.|TRBV9
TGTGCCAGCAGCCCAAGACTGAATGACTACGAGCAGTACTTC
CASSPRLNDYEQYF
>TRBJ2-1|.|.|TRBV29-1
TGCAGCGTTGACGTGCCAGATCCCCTTTACAATGAGCAGTTCTTC
CSVDVPDPLYNEQFF
>TRBJ1-1|.|.|TRBV4-1
TGCGCCAGCAGCCAAGATCTGGCCACACTGAACACTGAAGCTTTCTTT
CASSQDLATLNTEAFF
>TRBJ2-1|TRBD1|.|TRBV7-9
TGTGCCAGCAGCAAACTCCGGGACAGGGGGCGCAATGAGCAGTTCTTC
CASSKLRDRGRNEQFF
>TRBJ1-2|TRBD1|.|TRBV2
TGTGCCAGCAGTGCCACAGGGGGTGTAGGCTACACCTTC
CASSATGGVGYTF
>TRBJ1-5|.|.|TRBV6-1
TGTGCCAGCAGTGAAGGGAGGGCCCAGCATTTT
CASSEGRAQHF
>TRBJ1-5|.|.|TRBV19
TGTGCCAGTAGTATTGGAGGTGGGTCTAATCAGCCCCAGCATTTT
CASSIGGGSNQPQHF
>TRBJ2-1|TRBD2|.|TRBV7-3
TGTGCCAGCAGCTCGCCGGGACTAGCAAATGAGCAGTTCTTC
CASSSPGLANEQFF
>TRBJ1-5|.|.|TRBV7-9
TGTGCCAGCAGCTTAGCTCAGGGGCAGCCCCAGCATTTT
CASSLAQGQPQHF
>TRBJ2-3|TRBD2|.|TRBV5-4
TGTGCCAGCAGCTTGGACGGGGGGAATAGGGCAGATACGCAGTATTTT
CASSLDGGNRADTQYF
>TRBJ2-5|TRBD2|few|TRBV7-7
TGTGCCAGCAGCTCACGACTAGCTCCTGTGGAGACCCAGTACTTC
CASSSRLAPVETQYF
>TRBJ2-5|.|.|TRBV9
TGTGCCAGCAGCGTAGGCGCCGGACACTTGATGGAGACCCAGTACTTC
CASSVGAGHLMETQYF
>TRBJ1-1|.|.|TRBV21-1
TGTGCCAGCCCGCGGGCAGATGAAGCTTTCTTT
CASPRADEAFF
>TRBJ1-4|TRBD1|.|TRBV5-8
TGTGCCAGCAGCATGGACAGGGGACGAATTGAAAAACTGTTTTTT
CASSMDRGRIEKLFF
>TRBJ1-6|.|.|TRBV28
TGTGCCAGCAGCCCCGGGACTCTCGGAGGGTCCTATAATTCACCCCTCCACTTT
CASSPGTLGGSYNSPLHF
>TRBJ1-5|TRBD1|.|TRBV3-1/TRBV3-2
TGTGCCAGCAGCCAAGATTCCAGGGGGCTAAGCAATCAGCCCCAGCATTTT
CASSQDSRGLSNQPQHF
>TRBJ2-5|TRBD2|.|TRBV19
TGTGCCAGTAGTATCGCGGGGGGCTCGGGAGAGACCCAGTACTTC
CASSIAGGSGETQYF
>TRBJ2-7|.|.|TRBV27
TGTGCCAGCAGTTTATCGTACAGCCACGAGCAGTACTTC
CASSLSYSHEQYF
>TRBJ2-7|TRBD2|.|TRBV2
TGTGCCAGCTACGCGGGGGACCCGGGGGAGCAGTACTTC
CASYAGDPGEQYF
>TRBJ1-4|TRBD1|few|TRBV5-6
TGTGCCAGCAGCTTACCGGGACAGTCGAATGAAAAACTGTTTTTT
CASSLPGQSNEKLFF
>TRBJ1-4|.|.|TRBV5-8
TGTGCCAGCAGCTTGATGGCAGATAATAATGAAAAACTGTTTTTT
CASSLMADNNEKLFF
>TRBJ1-5|TRBD1|.|TRBV15
TGTGCCACCAGCGCCAGGGGGCCGGGCAATCAGCCCCAGCATTTT
CATSARGPGNQPQHF
>TRBJ2-1|.|.|TRBV29-1
TGCAGCGTTGACGTGGACAGCCCTTACAATGAGCAGTTCTTC
CSVDVDSPYNEQFF
>TRBJ2-6|.|few|TRBV28
TGTGCCAGCACTACACCCGACAACTCTGGGGCCAACGTCCTGACTTTC
CASTTPDNSGANVLTF
>TRBJ2-3|.|.|TRBV5-1
TGCGCCAGCAGCCGTAACAGGGTAGGGACAGATACGCAGTATTTT
CASSRNRVGTDTQYF
>TRBJ2-3|TRBD2|.|TRBV3-1/TRBV3-2
TGTGCCAGCAGCCACGGCGGGGGGTCTGATACGCAGTATTTT
CASSHGGGSDTQYF
>TRBJ2-3|TRBD2|.|TRBV11-2
TGTGCCAGCAGCTTAGTTTCCGGGGGGAGCACAGATACGCAGTATTTT
CASSLVSGGSTDTQYF
>TRBJ1-4|TRBD1|once|TRBV6-5
TGTGCCAGCAGATTGGACAGGCAAAAACTGTTTTTT
CASRLDRQKLFF
>TRBJ1-5|.|.|TRBV27
TGTGCCAGCAGCCCAAGCGCAGGGGCGGATCAGCCCCAGCATTTT
CASSPSAGADQPQHF
>TRBJ1-5|.|.|TRBV18
TGTGCCAGCTCACCACTTTCGGGATACAATCAGCCCCAGCATTTT
CASSPLSGYNQPQHF
>TRBJ1-6|.|.|TRBV5-8
TGTGCCGGAATTAGGAGCTCCTATAATTCACCCCTCCACTTT
CAGIRSSYNSPLHF
>TRBJ2-1|.|few|TRBV11-2
TGTGCCAGCAGCTTAGCGAGGGCAAACCACAATGAGCAGTTCTTC
CASSLARANHNEQFF
>TRBJ2-1|TRBD2|.|TRBV13
TGTGCCAGCAGCGAAAGCGGGGGGCCCCACAATGAGCAGTTCTTC
CASSESGGPHNEQFF
>TRBJ1-5|.|.|TRBV19
TGTGCCAGTAGTATACGCCCAGGGGAAAGCCAGCCCCAGCATTTT
CASSIRPGESQPQHF
>TRBJ2-5|TRBD2|.|TRBV6-1
TGTGCCAGCCGTGAGACTAGCAGTCAAGAGACCCAGTACTTC
CASRETSSQETQYF
>TRBJ2-5|.|.|TRBV27
TGTGCCAGCAGACCAGTCCAGGGGCGGGAGACCCAGTACTTC
CASRPVQGRETQYF
>TRBJ2-2|.|.|TRBV19
TGTGCCAGTAGTACCCCTGGCAGGCGTAACACCGGGGAGCTGTTTTTT
CASSTPGRRNTGELFF
>TRBJ2-2|.|.|TRBV7-6
TGTGCCAGCAGCGCAACTAGTAACACCGGGGAGCTGTTTTTT
CASSATSNTGELFF
>TRBJ2-2|.|.|TRBV7-2
TGTGCCAGCAGCCCCCGGGGGTCCTTCACCGGGGAGCTGTTTTTT
CASSPRGSFTGELFF
>TRBJ1-3|.|.|TRBV5-1
TGCGCCAGCAGCTTGTATCACTCACAGGTGAACTCTGGAAACACCATATATTTT
CASSLYHSQVNSGNTIYF
>TRBJ1-1|TRBD1|.|TRBV27
TGTGCCAGCATACGGACAGGGGCTTTTGAAGCTTTCTTT
CASIRTGAFEAFF
>TRBJ1-1|.|once|TRBV7-6
TGTGCCAGCAGCTCCCTCGGGGGGGGTTGGACTGAAGCTTTCTTT
CASSSLGGGWTEAFF